A selection of T cell receptor beta chains follows, all from one sample in a study of T cell changes during pregnancy in multiple sclerosis. The table came from immunoSEQ multiplex PCR; TCRdb's copy has only in-frame clones and leaves some out. The data show about 45,000 clones, 85% to 95% seen once. This material consisted of CD4+ T cells from peripheral blood mononuclear cells, taken in the third trimester of pregnancy. Receptors were obtained from a female donor with multiple sclerosis, enrolled in a pregnancy study. The CDR3 runs from the conserved cysteine through the conserved F or W. A D gene is named only where the DNA matches it firmly. Not all rows give a size; the values are once, few, many and, for expanded clones, a class.

>TRBJ1-1|TRBV15|.|.
CATSRFTDKPSTEAFF
TGTGCCACCAGCAGATTTACTGACAAGCCCTCAACTGAAGCTTTCTTT
>TRBJ2-1|TRBV13|.|.
CASSPGASLNEQFF
TGTGCCAGCAGCCCAGGGGCTAGCCTCAATGAGCAGTTCTTC
>TRBJ2-3|TRBV27|TRBD2|.
CASSLAGVGADTQYF
TGTGCCAGCAGTTTGGCGGGAGTCGGGGCAGATACGCAGTATTTT
>TRBJ2-7|TRBV7-2|TRBD2|once
CASSLGGLGAYEQYF
TGTGCCAGCAGCTTAGGGGGACTAGGTGCCTACGAGCAGTACTTC
>TRBJ1-2|TRBV2|.|.
CASSGTGSFYTF
TGTGCCAGCAGTGGAACCGGGAGCTTCTACACCTTC
>TRBJ2-1|TRBV4-1|TRBD1|.
CASSLGQGVTNEQFF
TGCGCCAGCAGCCTCGGACAGGGGGTGACCAATGAGCAGTTCTTC
>TRBJ2-7|TRBV4-2|.|.
CASSQENWQREYEQYF
TGTGCCAGCAGCCAAGAAAACTGGCAGCGAGAATACGAGCAGTACTTC
>TRBJ1-4|TRBV11-2|.|.
CASSPTQGATNEKLFF
TGTGCCAGCAGCCCCACACAGGGAGCAACTAATGAAAAACTGTTTTTT
>TRBJ2-1|TRBV19|.|.
CASSIQQGIENEQFF
TGTGCCAGTAGTATACAGCAGGGGATAGAGAATGAGCAGTTCTTC
>TRBJ2-7|TRBV19|.|.
CASSIRDSYEQYF
TGTGCCAGTAGTATACGGGACTCCTACGAGCAGTACTTC
>TRBJ1-3|TRBV19|TRBD1|.
CASWTGTTGNTIYF
TGTGCCAGTTGGACAGGGACTACTGGAAACACCATATATTTT
>TRBJ2-3|TRBV28|TRBD1|.
CASSHRGSTDTQYF
TGTGCCAGCAGTCACAGGGGAAGCACAGATACGCAGTATTTT
>TRBJ2-7|TRBV13|.|.
CASSPTQYYEQYF
TGTGCCAGCAGCCCTACCCAATACTACGAGCAGTACTTC
>TRBJ1-2|TRBV10-3|TRBD1|.
CAISEGQGSGYTF
TGTGCCATCAGTGAGGGACAGGGGTCTGGCTACACCTTC
>TRBJ2-7|TRBV7-9|.|.
CASSLAGEQYF
TGTGCCAGCAGCCTAGCCGGCGAGCAGTACTTC
>TRBJ1-5|TRBV6-5|.|.
CASSRTEYQPQHF
TGTGCCAGCAGTCGGACAGAATATCAGCCCCAGCATTTT
>TRBJ2-3|TRBV5-1|TRBD2|.
CASSREGLAATDTQYF
TGCGCCAGCAGCCGCGAGGGACTAGCGGCCACAGATACGCAGTATTTT
>TRBJ2-1|TRBV27|TRBD2|few
CASSTLSSGSGNEQFF
TGTGCCAGCAGTACACTCTCTAGCGGGAGTGGCAATGAGCAGTTCTTC
>TRBJ2-3|TRBV4-1|TRBD1|once
CASSTSGQTKGDTQYF
TGCGCCAGCAGCACGTCGGGACAGACTAAGGGAGATACGCAGTATTTT
>TRBJ2-7|TRBV6-1|TRBD1|.
CASSIGQGTYEQYF
TGTGCCAGCAGTATCGGACAGGGGACCTACGAGCAGTACTTC
>TRBJ2-5|TRBV5-4|.|once
CASSSGTLQETQYF
TGTGCCAGCAGCTCCGGGACTCTTCAAGAGACCCAGTACTTC
>TRBJ2-7|TRBV7-2|.|.
CASSSIPSSYEQYF
TGTGCCAGCAGCTCGATTCCGAGCTCCTACGAGCAGTACTTC
>TRBJ1-5|TRBV11-2|TRBD1|.
CASSLDRNQPQHF
TGTGCCAGCAGCCTGGACAGGAATCAGCCCCAGCATTTT
>TRBJ2-1|TRBV28|.|.
CASSLNRDSRVNEQFF
TGTGCCAGCAGTTTAAATCGGGACTCAAGGGTCAATGAGCAGTTCTTC
>TRBJ2-7|TRBV4-3|.|.
CASSQYRASSYEQYF
TGCGCCAGCAGCCAGTACAGGGCGAGCTCCTACGAGCAGTACTTC